The 12 T cell receptor beta chains below all came from one sample that was sequenced in a study of CD8+ T cells in alopecia areata. Noted treatment: oral pan-JAK inhibitor, 5-10 mg twice daily. Investigators isolated RNA and reverse transcribed it into cDNA to act as the sequencing template. Sequencing used immunoSEQ multiplex PCR; TCRdb keeps in-frame clones, though not all of them. In the table there are 140,000 to 150,000 clones, 45% to 60% of which are singletons. The sequences come from CD8+ T cells sorted from blood, collected at week 4, from a patient treated with tofacitinib. All receptors derive from a human donor with alopecia areata.

The V gene is TRBV29-1, the J gene TRBJ2-1, with D perhaps being TRBD1 or TRBD2 (6 bases each). Germline lookup yields CDR1 SQVTM and CDR2 ANQGSEA. V lost 3 bases and J 10 bases, leaving 19 bases between the germline ends. This CDR3 region has 14 residues. The chain's CDR3 is CSVDKGGQPFEQFF. CDR3 nucleotides: TGCAGCGTTGATAAGGGGGGTCAGCCGTTCGAGCAGTTCTTC.

V is TRBV30 and J is TRBJ1-1; possibly TRBD1 for D (6 bases). This CDR3 comprises 14 residues. Germline CDR1 is GTSNPN and CDR2 is SVGIG (reference sequence). Trimming shortened V by 0 bases and J by 10 bases, and 18 bases separated the two germline ends. DNA of the CDR3: TGTGCCTGGAGTGTAGGGGGAGGGTTCTTAGGAGCTTTCTTT. Protein: CAWSVGGGFLGAFF.

The V call is TRBV27, the J call TRBJ1-6; D is possibly TRBD1 (6 bases). This CDR3 contains 15 residues. Looked up from germline, CDR1 is MNHEY and CDR2 is SMNVEV (reference sequence). Trimming stripped 6 bases from V and 6 bases from J, with 15 bases between. The CDR3 bases are TGTGCCAGCAGCCCAGGGGTAGGGAGTAATTCACCCCTCCACTTT. Protein: CASSPGVGSNSPLHF.

The genes are TRBV25-1 and TRBJ1-1; D remains unclear. Germline loops: CDR1 MGHDK, CDR2 SYGVNS. The CDR3 is 10 amino acids. Trimming pared 6 bases from V and 6 bases from J, leaving 5 bases between. CDR3: CASRAAEAFF. The DNA of the CDR3 is TGTGCCAGCAGGGCCGCTGAAGCTTTCTTT.

This clone has just a few counts. The V gene is TRBV7-2, the J gene TRBJ2-7, with 8 bases aligning to TRBD1. The germline V gene has CDR1 SGHTA and CDR2 FQGNSA. The length of the CDR3 is 16 residues. Losses at the gene ends were 0 bases for V and 2 bases for J; bases not matched to a gene: 6. CDR3 DNA: TGTGCCAGCAGCTTAGCTCCCAGGGGGCGGCCCTACGAGCAGTACTTC. This codes for CASSLAPRGRPYEQYF.

CDR3: CASSSLRGPEAFF. CDR3 bases: TGTGCCAGCAGCTCGCTCAGGGGCCCTGAAGCTTTCTTT. The chain carries TRBV7-8 and TRBJ1-1, with a possible D match to TRBD1 (6 bases). CDR1 is SGHVS, CDR2 FQNEAQ, per germline. The CDR3 totals 13 residues. The V end lost 4 bases, the J end lost 6 bases, and 12 bases lay between the germline ends.

The chain recombines TRBV5-1 with TRBJ1-5; D is unclear. Germline CDR1 reads SGHRS; CDR2 reads YFSETQ. The CDR3 is 14 residues long. Trimming removed 4 bases at V and 0 bases at J, with 8 bases between. The CDR3 reads CASSEGYSNQPQHF. For the CDR3, the DNA is TGCGCCAGCAGCGAGGGTTATAGCAATCAGCCCCAGCATTTT.

This chain joins TRBV13 and TRBJ1-6; a possible D gene is TRBD1 (5 bases). Germline-derived CDR1 and CDR2 are PRHDT and FYEKMQ (reference sequence). Trimming removed 2 bases at V and 7 bases at J, with 18 bases between. The CDR3 has 17 residues. The CDR3 is CASSLNILGGSNSPLHF. The DNA of the CDR3 is TGTGCCAGCAGCTTAAATATCCTCGGGGGATCAAATTCACCCCTCCACTTT.

The rearrangement joins TRBV5-4 to TRBJ2-7; 7 nucleotides line up with TRBD1. J was trimmed by 4 bases and V by 0 bases; bases with no gene match: 4. Germline CDR1 reads SGHNT; CDR2 reads YYREEE (reference sequence). CDR3 size: 14 residues. CDR3 sequence: CASSLGDRRYEQYF. The CDR3, as DNA: TGTGCCAGCAGCTTGGGGGACAGAAGGTACGAGCAGTACTTC.

The chain uses TRBV15 and TRBJ2-3; D is unresolved. Germline loops: CDR1 LNHNV, CDR2 YYDKDF (reference sequence). The CDR3 is 16 residues long. Trimming removed 4 bases at V and 8 bases at J, with 22 bases between. In DNA, the CDR3 is TGTGCCACCAGCAACCCGAGTAGCCTTAACCCCCCTACGCAGTATTTT. Translation gives CATSNPSSLNPPTQYF.

This clone was observed a few times. Since a much larger clone is just one base distant, this may be a read error. Other DNA sequences of this sample code for an identical CDR3. The chain recombines TRBV6-4 with TRBJ2-2, with no clear D. V lost 2 bases to trimming and J lost 1 base, with 2 bases between them. Looked up from germline, CDR1 is MRHNA and CDR2 is SNTAGT. CDR3 length equals 13 residues. CDR3: CASSDKNTGELFF. The CDR3 DNA is TGTGCCAGCAGTGACAAGAACACCGGGGAGCTGTTTTTT.

CDR3 DNA sequence: TGTGCCAGCGGAGTCGACGGGGGGGAGAAAGAGACCCAGTACTTC. It is translated as CASGVDGGEKETQYF. This sequence joins TRBV2 and TRBJ2-5, with TRBD2 matching over 8 bases. The junction had 11 bases not matched to a gene; V was cut back by 8 bases and J by 3 bases. This CDR3 region has 15 residues. Germline loops: CDR1 SNHLY, CDR2 FYNNEI.